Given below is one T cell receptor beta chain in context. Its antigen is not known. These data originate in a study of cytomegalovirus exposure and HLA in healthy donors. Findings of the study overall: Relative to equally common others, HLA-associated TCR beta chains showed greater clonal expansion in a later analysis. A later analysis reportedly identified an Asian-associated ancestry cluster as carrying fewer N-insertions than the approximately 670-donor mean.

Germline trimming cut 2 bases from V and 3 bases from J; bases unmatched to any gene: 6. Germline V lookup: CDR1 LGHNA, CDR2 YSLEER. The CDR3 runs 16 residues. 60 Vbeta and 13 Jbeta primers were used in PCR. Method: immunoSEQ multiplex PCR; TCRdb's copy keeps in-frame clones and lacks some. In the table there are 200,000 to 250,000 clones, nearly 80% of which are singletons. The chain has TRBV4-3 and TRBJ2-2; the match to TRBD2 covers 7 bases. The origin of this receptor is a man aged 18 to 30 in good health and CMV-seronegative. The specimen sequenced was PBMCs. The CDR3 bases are TGCGCCAGCAGCCAATCCCTAGCGGCATACACCGGGGAGCTGTTTTTT. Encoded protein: CASSQSLAAYTGELFF.